These 22 T cell receptor beta chains were all obtained from the same sample, sequenced in a study of T cell repertoires in cytomegalovirus infection (dated by TCRdb to the late 2010s). The treatment or condition label, as the study defines it: in vitro stimulation with specific CMV peptide epitopes to enrich CMV-specific T cells. This sample was sequenced with an Illumina HiSeq 1500. TCRdb reprocessing: public reads trimmed at Q25 with fastp, clones called with MiXCR, in-frame beta chains kept. CDR3 protein duplicates are merged, each entry listing the most common genes and DNA. In this sample the table shows some 920,000 distinct CDR3 sequences, approximately 32% of which occur a single time. Of the sample, about an eighth is held by the ten largest clones. These receptors' targets are unknown. The input for sequencing was cultured CD8+ T cells from PBMCs, taken from culture after CMV antigen stimulation. Receptors originate from a human donor in good health (CMV status not recorded). Some clones in this sample may be carry-over from other donors' samples.

The rearrangement joins TRBV27 to TRBJ1-1; D not certain. Germline CDR1 is MNHEY and CDR2 is SMNVEV (reference sequence). The ends were cut back, 3 bases at V and 3 bases at J, with 14 bases in the middle. The CDR3 totals 15 residues. The CDR3 DNA reads TGTGCCAGCAGTTTCAATGGGTTCTCGTACACTGAAGCTTTCTTT. Translating gives CASSFNGFSYTEAFF.

This clonotype appeared a few times. The chain employs TRBV7-6 and TRBJ2-1, with TRBD1 as a possible D gene (6 bases). Germline loops: CDR1 SGHVS, CDR2 FNYEAQ. CDR3 length: 15 residues. Trimming left V 5 bases short and J 5 bases short, with 16 bases between. CDR3 loop: CASSPGQYSNNEQFF. The DNA of the CDR3 is TGTGCCAGCAGCCCAGGACAGTATTCTAACAATGAGCAGTTCTTC. Based on the CDR3 plus reference TRBV7-6 and TRBJ2-1, the full variable domain is GAGVSQSPRYKVTKRGQDVALRCDPISGHVSLYWYRQALGQGPEFLTYFNYEAQQDKSGLPNDRFSAERPEGSISTLTIQRTEQRDSAMYRCASSPGQYSNNEQFFGPGTRLTVL.

The gene calls are TRBV9 and TRBJ1-1; 7 bases agree with TRBD1. CDR1 is SGDLS and CDR2 is YYNGEE in the germline V gene. V gave up 0 bases and J gave up 4 bases; unmatched junction bases: 6. CDR3 size: 15 residues. The CDR3 protein is CASSVGQGRGTEAFF. The CDR3 DNA reads TGTGCCAGCAGCGTAGGACAGGGCCGGGGCACTGAAGCTTTCTTT. Together with reference TRBV9 and TRBJ1-1, the CDR3 gives the full variable domain: DSGVTQTPKHLITATGQRVTLRCSPRSGDLSVYWYQQSLDQGLQFLIQYYNGEERAKGNILERFSAQQFPDLHSELNLSSLELGDSALYFCASSVGQGRGTEAFFGQGTRLTVV.

This clonotype has more than one count but fewer than ten. The V call is TRBV12-3 or TRBV12-4, the J call TRBJ1-4, with a tentative D call TRBD1 (6 bases). The CDR3 totals 17 residues. Between the trimmed V and J ends, which lost 2 bases and 5 bases, there was a span of 18 bases. CDR3 sequence (DNA): TGTGCCAGCAGTTTATCCATCAGGGGTCCAATAAATGAAAAACTGTTTTTT. Amino acids: CASSLSIRGPINEKLFF.

At least ten counts were recorded for this clonotype. The chain carries TRBV7-3 and TRBJ2-1; the match to TRBD2 covers 13 bases. The germline gives CDR1 SGHTA, CDR2 FQGTGA. This CDR3 region has 14 residues. J lost 9 bases, V lost 5 bases, and 4 bases had no gene match. The CDR3 loop is CASSPRTSGGEQFF. CDR3 bases: TGTGCCAGCAGCCCCCGGACTAGCGGGGGTGAGCAGTTCTTC.

The chain is built from TRBV6-4 and TRBJ2-7; either TRBD1 or TRBD2 may fit D (5 bases each). Germline V gene lookup returns CDR1 MRHNA and CDR2 SNTAGT. This CDR3 has 14 amino acids. The V end was cut by 3 bases, the J end by 1 base, with 10 bases between. This chain's CDR3 is CASSEGGGSYEQYF. In DNA, the CDR3 is TGTGCCAGCAGTGAAGGTGGGGGATCCTACGAGCAGTACTTC.

This clonotype was counted a few times. The chain combines TRBV6-1 with TRBJ2-3; D remains unclear. V was cut by 7 bases and J by 1 base, with 15 bases left in between. The CDR3 contains 15 residues. Per the germline V gene, CDR1 is MNHNS and CDR2 is SASEGT. Written as DNA, the CDR3 is TGTGCCAGCACCCCATTGGGATGGCGCACAGATACGCAGTATTTT. Translated, it gives CASTPLGWRTDTQYF.

This clonotype has more than one count but fewer than ten. The chain employs TRBV18 and TRBJ2-7; possibly TRBD2 for D (5 bases). Germline CDR1 and CDR2: KGHSH and LQKENI. V lost 9 bases and J lost 2, with 17 bases in between. The CDR3 covers 14 residues. In DNA form, the CDR3 reads TGTGCCAGTTCTCACCATTCCGGGACCTACGAGCAGTACGTC. Its translation: CASSHHSGTYEQYV.

With respect to this clonotype: A much larger clone lies one base from this, so it may be a read error. The rearrangement joins TRBV7-8 to TRBJ1-6, with D unclear. The CDR3 extends over 16 amino acids. Germline CDR1 is SGHVS and CDR2 is FQNEAQ. As DNA, the CDR3 is TGTACCAGCAGCTTGGGATCGAGCTCCTATAATTCACCCCTCCACTTT. Protein product: CTSSLGSSSYNSPLHF.

For this clonotype: Being one base from a much bigger clone, this may be a read error. The CDR3 reads CASGTPGFIYQPQHF. The CDR3 DNA reads as TGTGCCAGCGGCACCCCGGGCTTTATATATCAGCCCCAGCATTTT. V and J are TRBV7-2 and TRBJ1-5; unclear D gene. This CDR3 spans 15 amino acids. Trimming left V 8 bases short and J 5 bases short, with 19 bases between. Germline CDR1 and CDR2: SGHTA and FQGNSA.

This sequence joins TRBV7-8 and TRBJ1-4; D is perhaps TRBD1 (5 bases). The CDR3 is 15 amino acids. Germline V gene lookup returns CDR1 SGHVS and CDR2 FQNEAQ. Deletions cut 5 bases from V and 0 bases from J, with 10 bases between. CDR3 residues: CASSNRMATNEKLFF. For the CDR3, the DNA is TGTGCCAGCAGCAACAGGATGGCAACTAATGAAAAACTGTTTTTT.

This clonotype has a count of ten or more. The V call is TRBV6-5, the J call TRBJ1-1; D ambiguous. Per germline, CDR1 MNHEY and CDR2 SVGAGI. There are 13 residues in the CDR3. V lost 3 bases and J lost 6, with 11 bases in between. The CDR3 DNA sequence: TGTGCCAGCAGTTATGTGGGTACTTCTGAAGCTTTCTTT. Amino acid sequence: CASSYVGTSEAFF.

The chain links TRBV11-3 to TRBJ1-2, with a weak D call TRBD1 (5 bases). The V end lost 0 bases, the J end lost 7 bases, and 12 bases lay between the germline ends. The CDR3 extends over 14 amino acids. Germline CDR1 reads SGHNT; CDR2 reads YENEEA. CDR3 loop: CASSLEVGRGGYTF. The CDR3, as DNA: TGTGCCAGCAGCTTAGAAGTCGGGAGGGGTGGCTACACCTTC.

This clonotype was detected ten times or more. The chain employs TRBV7-8 and TRBJ2-3; the D gene is possibly TRBD2 (6 bases). CDR3 size: 14 residues. Germline CDR1 and CDR2: SGHVS and FQNEAQ. Trimming pared 3 bases from V and 6 bases from J, leaving 13 bases between. The DNA of the CDR3 is TGTGCCAGCAGCTTGGCGGGACCTCGGGATACGCAGTATTTT. This sequence encodes CASSLAGPRDTQYF.

This clonotype was seen only a few times. Written as DNA, the CDR3 is TGCGCCAGCAGCCAAGATCGGGGACAGCCCTTCCAAGAGACCCAGTACTTC. Translating gives CASSQDRGQPFQETQYF. V is TRBV4-3 and J is TRBJ2-5, with 7 bases that match TRBD1. Germline CDR1 is LGHNA and CDR2 is YSLEER. V shed 0 bases, J shed 1 base, and the junction held 8 bases outside the gene matches. This CDR3 is 17 amino acids long.

This clonotype was detected only a few times. The genes are TRBV29-1 and TRBJ2-5, with D tentatively TRBD1 or TRBD2 (5 bases each). Looked up from germline, CDR1 is SQVTM and CDR2 is ANQGSEA. V was shortened by 0 bases and J by 3 bases, with 11 bases between the two germline ends. This CDR3 has 14 residues. The CDR3, as DNA: TGCAGCGTTGAAGATTGGGGGAGTGAAGAGACCCAGTACTTC. Amino acids: CSVEDWGSEETQYF.

This clonotype was recorded at least ten times. The gene calls are TRBV7-9 and TRBJ2-7, with 9 bases lining up with TRBD1. From germline, CDR1 is SEHNR and CDR2 FQNEAQ (reference sequence). Losses at the gene ends were 5 bases for V and 3 bases for J; bases not matched to a gene: 2. CDR3 size: 13 residues. CDR3 coding DNA: TGTGCCAGCAGCAAGGACAGGGGCTACGAGCAGTACTTC. The encoded protein is CASSKDRGYEQYF. Variable domain in full (rest from reference TRBV7-9 and TRBJ2-7): DTGVSQNPRHKITKRGQNVTFRCDPISEHNRLYWYRQTLGQGPEFLTYFQNEAQLEKSRLLSDRFSAERPKGSFSTLEIQRTEQGDSAMYLCASSKDRGYEQYFGPGTRLTVT.

V usage is TRBV10-3 and J usage is TRBJ2-3; 8 bases agree with TRBD2. The V gene's germline CDR1 is ENHRY and CDR2 SYGVKD. The CDR3 is 16 amino acids. J was trimmed by 0 bases and V by 4 bases; bases with no gene match: 6. CDR3 loop: CAISVGLAGSTDTQYF. As DNA, the CDR3 is TGTGCCATCAGTGTTGGGCTAGCGGGCAGCACAGATACGCAGTATTTT.

At least ten counts were recorded for this clonotype. The rearrangement uses TRBV12-3 or TRBV12-4 and TRBJ2-1, with D perhaps assigned TRBD1 or TRBD2 (5 bases each). The V and J ends lost 8 bases and 0 bases respectively, with 17 bases between them. CDR3 length: 16 residues. CDR3 in DNA: TGTGCCAGCCTTTTAGGGACGGTGAGCTCCTACAATGAGCAGTTCTTC. Translating it yields CASLLGTVSSYNEQFF.

This clonotype came up many times. The chain joins TRBV12-3 or TRBV12-4 to TRBJ1-4; TRBD1 aligns across 10 bases. There are 16 residues in the CDR3. V was clipped by 5 bases and J by 6 bases; unmatched bases: 9. The CDR3 DNA is TGTGCCAGCAGTCCGCCGTGGGGGACAGGGGATGAAAAACTGTTTTTT. Translating gives CASSPPWGTGDEKLFF.

Concerning this clonotype itself: At one of its ends the junction is not consistent with the germline gene, which may arise from a read error. This chain connects TRBV7-6 to TRBJ2-5; D may be TRBD1 (6 bases). This CDR3 region has 15 residues. The germline gives CDR1 SGHVS, CDR2 FNYEAQ. Here the CDR3 DNA reads TGTGCTAGCAGCTCCGCTACAGGGAGCGGAGAGACCCAGTACTTC. Its protein product is CASSSATGSGETQYF.

This chain connects TRBV13 to TRBJ2-1, with TRBD2 as a possible D gene (6 bases). The CDR3 contains 15 residues. Trimming took 5 bases from V and 4 from J, leaving 15 bases between them. In germline, CDR1 is PRHDT, CDR2 FYEKMQ (reference sequence). CDR3 protein: CASSPGLRRYNEQFF. DNA of the CDR3: TGTGCCAGCAGCCCCGGACTAAGGAGGTACAATGAGCAGTTCTTC. Combining the CDR3 with reference TRBV13 and TRBJ2-1 gives the whole variable domain AAGVIQSPRHLIKEKRETATLKCYPIPRHDTVYWYQQGPGQDPQFLISFYEKMQSDKGSIPDRFSAQQFSDYHSELNMSSLELGDSALYFCASSPGLRRYNEQFFGPGTRLTVL.